These 26 T cell receptor beta chains came from one sample sequenced in a study of T cell repertoires in urothelial bladder cancer (dated by TCRdb to the late 2010s). Library generation was performed with the immunoSEQ multiplex PCR assay. In its TCRdb copy, this immuneACCESS table keeps in-frame sequences only and misses some clones. Where compared with another copy, unresolved V genes explain less than half of these, and the others have no known cause. This sample has some 9,000 clones in its table, and 58% of those were observed once. The ten largest clones add up to about 30% of the sample. What was sequenced was tumor-infiltrating cells from bladder cancer. These receptors came from a human donor with urothelial carcinoma.

Judged by abundance, this clone is medium-sized. The CDR3 protein is CASKEAGTREQYF. In DNA form, the CDR3 reads TGTGCCAGTAAAGAGGCAGGGACAAGGGAGCAGTACTTC. This chain connects TRBV19 to TRBJ2-7, with a possible D match to TRBD1 (6 bases). In germline, CDR1 is LNHDA, CDR2 SQIVND (reference sequence). The CDR3 sequence is 13 residues long. Trimming pared 7 bases from V and 7 bases from J, leaving 17 bases between.

The rearrangement links TRBV4-3 to TRBJ1-5; D ambiguous. Trimming removed 5 bases from V and 2 bases from J, with 16 bases in between. The germline CDR1 and CDR2 sequences are LGHNA and YSLEER. CDR3 size: 16 residues. DNA for the CDR3: TGCGCCAGCAGCTCCCGCCGCCTACCTGGCAATCAGCCCCAGCATTTT. Amino acids: CASSSRRLPGNQPQHF.

DNA of the CDR3: TGTGCTAGTGGTTTCGAGACCAACACAGATACGCAGTATTTT. Encoded protein: CASGFETNTDTQYF. This chain joins TRBV12-5 and TRBJ2-3; D is undetermined. V lost 3 bases and J lost 2, with 9 bases in between. This CDR3 spans 14 amino acids. CDR1 is LGHNT, CDR2 FRNRAP, per germline.

The chain links TRBV5-4 to TRBJ2-2; 7 bases map to TRBD2. Germline V CDR1 and CDR2: SGHNT, YYREEE (reference sequence). The CDR3 length is 17 residues. V lost 4 bases, J lost 4 bases, and 13 bases stayed unmatched. CDR3 sequence (DNA): TGTGCCAGCAGCCCTCGGGCTGGGACTAAGGGCACCGGGGAGCTGTTTTTT. It codes for CASSPRAGTKGTGELFF.

This clone was picked up one time. This chain uses TRBV9 with TRBJ1-2, with no clear D. Per germline, CDR1 SGDLS and CDR2 YYNGEE. Between the trimmed V and J ends, which lost 4 bases and 1 base, there was a span of 17 bases. This CDR3 contains 16 residues. The CDR3 nucleotides read TGTGCCAGCAGCACGTGGGCCAGCCTAGATAACTATGGCTACACCTTC. This encodes CASSTWASLDNYGYTF.

The chain joins TRBV30 to TRBJ2-3; no reliable D call. The CDR3 has 12 residues. Trimming removed 3 bases from V and 0 bases from J, with 4 bases in between. Germline assignment: CDR1 GTSNPN and CDR2 SVGIG (reference sequence). The CDR3 spells CAWRWSTDTQYF. CDR3 DNA: TGTGCCTGGAGGTGGAGCACAGATACGCAGTATTTT.

This clone was detected only once. This sequence joins TRBV11-2 and TRBJ1-3, with a weak D call TRBD1 (5 bases). The germline gives CDR1 SGHAT, CDR2 FQNNGV. Trimming shortened V by 5 bases and J by 4 bases, and 15 bases separated the two germline ends. This CDR3 has 15 residues. CDR3 DNA: TGTGCCAGCAGCCTGCGCAGGGACTCGGGAAACACCATATATTTT. Amino acids: CASSLRRDSGNTIYF.

This chain connects TRBV30 to TRBJ1-2, with D tentatively TRBD1 (6 bases). From germline, CDR1 is GTSNPN and CDR2 SVGIG (reference sequence). The ends were cut back, 7 bases at V and 7 bases at J, with 10 bases in the middle. This CDR3 has 10 amino acids. The CDR3 loop reads CALQGFGYTF. The DNA for the CDR3 is TGTGCCTTACAGGGTTTTGGCTACACCTTC.

This clone was counted between two and nine times. The J gene is TRBJ1-3, the V gene TRBV6-1; 7 bases fit TRBD1. Germline values: CDR1 MNHNS, CDR2 SASEGT. CDR3 length equals 15 residues. The trim removed 7 bases at V and 0 bases at J, leaving 6 bases unmatched. The CDR3 reads CASTMDRLSGNTIYF. Written as DNA, the CDR3 is TGTGCCAGCACCATGGACAGGCTCTCTGGAAACACCATATATTTT.

This chain uses TRBV5-1 with TRBJ2-6; no reliable D call. The CDR3 loop spans 13 amino acids. V gave up 2 bases and J gave up 7 bases, with 7 bases separating them. From germline, CDR1 is SGHRS and CDR2 YFSETQ. The DNA of the CDR3 is TGCGCCAGCAGCTTCGGATCAGCCAACGTCCTGACTTTC. It encodes CASSFGSANVLTF.

The genes are TRBV5-6 and TRBJ2-3; the D gene is possibly TRBD2 (6 bases). V lost 2 bases and J 8 bases, leaving 21 bases between the germline ends. This CDR3 is 16 amino acids long. Germline V gene data show CDR1 as SGHDT and CDR2 as YYEEEE. CDR3 bases: TGTGCCAGCAGCTTCATACCGGGACTGCTCTTTGGTACGCAGTATTTT. This translates into CASSFIPGLLFGTQYF.

The chain couples TRBV29-1 to TRBJ2-7, with TRBD1 matching 10 bases. CDR3 size: 14 residues. Germline V gene sequence: CDR1 SQVTM, CDR2 ANQGSEA. V shed 6 bases and J 5 bases; nucleotides not matched to a gene: 10. CDR3 bases: TGCAGCGTGATGGGCGGGACAGGGGTCCACGAGCAGTACTTC. It yields the protein CSVMGGTGVHEQYF.

The CDR3 coding sequence is TGTGCCAGCAGCTTGGGACGGGGTGGAACAGATACGCAGTATTTT. It specifies CASSLGRGGTDTQYF. The chain carries TRBV5-6 and TRBJ2-3; maybe TRBD2 (5 bases). This CDR3 contains 15 residues. Germline V lookup: CDR1 SGHDT, CDR2 YYEEEE. The V end lost 0 bases, the J end lost 3 bases, and 11 bases lay between the germline ends.

The CDR3 reads CASSPGMTGANVLTF. The CDR3 nucleotides are TGTGCCAGCAGCCCCGGCATGACAGGGGCCAACGTCCTGACTTTC. The chain employs TRBV7-8 and TRBJ2-6; no clear D gene. The germline V and J ends were trimmed by 5 bases and 4 bases, with 12 bases remaining between them. The V gene's germline CDR1 is SGHVS and CDR2 FQNEAQ. The CDR3 runs to 15 residues.

This clone was seen a handful of times. The rearrangement joins TRBV27 to TRBJ1-6; 7 bases line up with TRBD1. Trimming removed 8 bases from V and 4 bases from J; junction bases left unmatched: 17. The germline CDR1 and CDR2 sequences are MNHEY and SMNVEV (reference sequence). The length of the CDR3 is 18 residues. The CDR3 region is CASGSGTDYAYYNSPLHF. As DNA, the CDR3 is TGTGCCAGCGGATCGGGGACAGACTACGCTTATTATAATTCACCCCTCCACTTT.

CDR3 loop: CASGDGSSGANVLTF. DNA for the CDR3: TGCGCCAGCGGGGACGGATCCTCTGGGGCCAACGTCCTGACTTTC. The V call is TRBV5-1, the J call TRBJ2-6; D could derive from TRBD1 or TRBD2 (5 bases each). Trimming cost V 7 bases and J 0 bases, with 11 bases left between them. The CDR3 covers 15 residues. CDR1 is SGHRS and CDR2 is YFSETQ in the germline V gene.

The chain links TRBV19 to TRBJ1-5, with unresolved D. Trimming shortened V by 0 bases and J by 7 bases, and 7 bases separated the two germline ends. The CDR3 totals 13 residues. Per the germline V gene, CDR1 is LNHDA and CDR2 is SQIVND (reference sequence). The CDR3, as DNA: TGTGCCAGTAGTATAGATTTGGGACAGCCCCAGCATTTT. This gives the protein CASSIDLGQPQHF.

V gene TRBV6-6 combines with J gene TRBJ1-1; a possible D gene is TRBD1 (5 bases). CDR1 and CDR2 from the germline V gene are MNHNY and SVGAGI (reference sequence). The V gene lost 7 bases and the J gene lost 8 bases, with 14 bases spanning the gap. The CDR3 has 12 amino acids. CDR3 sequence (DNA): TGTGCCAGCAAAGCGGGGGTCGGGGAAGCTTTCTTT. Protein product: CASKAGVGEAFF.

V is TRBV7-8 and J is TRBJ2-7, with D perhaps matching TRBD1 (6 bases). V was cut by 1 base and J by 6 bases, with 10 bases left in between. The CDR3 is 13 amino acids. The germline CDR1 and CDR2 sequences are SGHVS and FQNEAQ. The CDR3 nucleotides are TGTGCCAGCAGCTTAGACAGGGTGGCCGAGCAGTACTTC. It is translated as CASSLDRVAEQYF.

The J gene is TRBJ2-1, the V gene TRBV5-1; a possible D gene is TRBD1 (6 bases). Trimming took 0 bases from V and 7 from J, leaving 20 bases between them. The CDR3 is 17 residues long. In germline, CDR1 is SGHRS, CDR2 YFSETQ. CDR3 coding DNA: TGCGCCAGCAGCTTGGAACCAGGGAAGTTAGGGGGAAATGAGCAGTTCTTC. It translates to CASSLEPGKLGGNEQFF.

This clone is labeled medium-sized. The rearrangement uses TRBV6-6 and TRBJ1-3; 8 nucleotides agree with TRBD1. CDR3 size: 15 residues. J lost 2 bases, V lost 2 bases, and 2 bases had no gene match. From germline, CDR1 is MNHNY and CDR2 SVGAGI (reference sequence). CDR3 sequence reads: CASSYGQGPGNTIYF. The CDR3 bases are TGTGCCAGCAGTTACGGACAGGGACCTGGAAACACCATATATTTT.

The CDR3 DNA sequence: TGTGCCACCCAGCTAAAGGATCGCCCTACAGATACGCAGTATTTT. It codes for CATQLKDRPTDTQYF. This chain connects TRBV7-2 to TRBJ2-3; D gene unclear. This CDR3 spans 15 amino acids. Germline CDR1 and CDR2: SGHTA and FQGNSA. The germline V and J ends were trimmed by 10 bases and 3 bases, with 20 bases remaining between them. Full variable domain (outside the CDR3, taken from reference TRBV7-2 and TRBJ2-3): GAGVSQSPSNKVTEKGKDVELRCDPISGHTALYWYRQSLGQGLEFLIYFQGNSAPDKSGLPSDRFSAERTGGSVSTLTIQRTQQEDSAVYLCATQLKDRPTDTQYFGPGTRLTVL.

This clone has a handful of counts. This chain joins TRBV5-1 and TRBJ1-1; D unresolved. The CDR3 is 13 residues long. Germline CDR1 and CDR2: SGHRS and YFSETQ. V dropped 4 bases and J dropped 3 bases, with 10 bases sitting between them. As DNA, the CDR3 is TGCGCCAGCAGCGGGATGGCGTACACTGAAGCTTTCTTT. Its protein is CASSGMAYTEAFF.

Only a few counts were recorded for this clone. V and J are TRBV15 and TRBJ1-1, with D perhaps TRBD1 (5 bases). V lost 7 bases, J lost 0 bases, and 15 bases lay in between. The CDR3 spans 15 residues. Germline assignment: CDR1 LNHNV and CDR2 YYDKDF (reference sequence). The CDR3 sequence is CATNPGTFMNTEAFF. CDR3 DNA: TGTGCCACCAACCCAGGGACCTTCATGAACACTGAAGCTTTCTTT.

The chain is built from TRBV9 and TRBJ2-1; tentatively, D is TRBD1 (5 bases). V gave up 4 bases and J gave up 8 bases, with 13 bases separating them. The germline CDR1 and CDR2 sequences are SGDLS and YYNGEE. The CDR3 length is 13 residues. CDR3 bases: TGTGCCAGCAGCTCCGACAGTTACGATGAGCAGTTCTTC. This translates into CASSSDSYDEQFF.

The chain has TRBV29-1 and TRBJ1-1; 8 bases agree with TRBD1. The CDR3 has 11 residues. The trim removed 5 bases at V and 5 bases at J, leaving 1 base unmatched. Germline CDR1 is SQVTM and CDR2 is ANQGSEA. CDR3 sequence: CSVNRGTEAFF. CDR3 sequence (DNA): TGCAGCGTTAACAGGGGGACTGAAGCTTTCTTT.